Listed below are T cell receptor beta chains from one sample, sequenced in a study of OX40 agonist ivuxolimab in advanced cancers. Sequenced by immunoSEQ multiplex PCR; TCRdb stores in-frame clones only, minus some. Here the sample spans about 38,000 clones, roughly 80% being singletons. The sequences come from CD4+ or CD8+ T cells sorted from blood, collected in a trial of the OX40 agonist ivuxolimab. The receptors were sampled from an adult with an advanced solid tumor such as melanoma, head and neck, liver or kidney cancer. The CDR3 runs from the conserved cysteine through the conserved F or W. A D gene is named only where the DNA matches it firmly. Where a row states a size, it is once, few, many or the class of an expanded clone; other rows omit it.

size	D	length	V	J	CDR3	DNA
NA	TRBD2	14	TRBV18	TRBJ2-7	CASSPAGAGGRKYF	TGTGCCAGCTCGCCTGCAGGGGCGGGAGGCCGTAAGTACTTC
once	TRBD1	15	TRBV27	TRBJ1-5	CASRPQGVSNQPQHF	TGTGCCAGCAGGCCACAGGGGGTGAGCAATCAGCCCCAGCATTTT
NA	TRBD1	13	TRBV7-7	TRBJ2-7	CASSTGTGYEQYF	TGTGCTAGCAGCACCGGGACAGGATACGAGCAGTACTTC
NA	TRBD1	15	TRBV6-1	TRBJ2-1	CASSATGSAYNEQFF	TGTGCCAGCAGTGCGACAGGGTCGGCTTACAATGAGCAGTTCTTC
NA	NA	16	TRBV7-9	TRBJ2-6	CASSLLSVSGANVLTF	TGTGCCAGCAGCCTTCTTTCGGTCTCTGGGGCCAACGTCCTGACTTTC
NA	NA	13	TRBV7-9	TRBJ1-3	CASSLGSGNTIYF	TGTGCCAGCAGCTTAGGATCTGGAAACACCATATATTTT
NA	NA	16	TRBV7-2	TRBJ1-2	CASSLVYGQMINGYTF	TGTGCCAGCAGCTTAGTATACGGACAGATGATAAATGGCTACACCTTC
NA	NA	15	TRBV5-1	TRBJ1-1	CASSLLSNPSGKAFF	TGCGCCAGCAGCTTGTTGAGCAACCCCTCGGGGAAAGCTTTCTTT
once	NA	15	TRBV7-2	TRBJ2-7	CASAERTSSSYEQYF	TGTGCCAGCGCCGAAAGAACCTCGAGCTCCTACGAGCAGTACTTC
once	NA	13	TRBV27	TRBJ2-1	CASSLYIYNEQFF	TGTGCCAGCAGTTTGTACATCTACAATGAGCAGTTCTTC
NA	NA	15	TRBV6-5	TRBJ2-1	CASRRNRDTYNEQFF	TGTGCCAGCAGGAGGAACAGGGACACCTACAATGAGCAGTTCTTC
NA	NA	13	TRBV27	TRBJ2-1	CASSYRPNNEQFF	TGTGCCAGCAGTTACCGGCCAAACAATGAGCAGTTCTTC
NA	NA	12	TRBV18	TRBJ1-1	CASSPPNTEAFF	TGTGCCAGCTCACCACCGAACACTGAAGCTTTCTTT